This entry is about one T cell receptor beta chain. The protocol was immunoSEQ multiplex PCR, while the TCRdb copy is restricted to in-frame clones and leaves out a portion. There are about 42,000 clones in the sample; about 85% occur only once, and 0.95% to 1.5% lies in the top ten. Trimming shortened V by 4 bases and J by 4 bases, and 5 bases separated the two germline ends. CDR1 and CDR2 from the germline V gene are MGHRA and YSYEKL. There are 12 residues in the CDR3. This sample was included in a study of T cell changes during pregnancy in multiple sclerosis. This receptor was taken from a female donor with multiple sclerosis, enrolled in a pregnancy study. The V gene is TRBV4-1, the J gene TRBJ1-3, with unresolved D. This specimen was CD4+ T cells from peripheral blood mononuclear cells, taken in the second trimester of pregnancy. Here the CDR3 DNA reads TGCGCCAGCAGCCCCTCCGGAAACACCATATATTTT. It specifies CASSPSGNTIYF.